The next 5 T cell receptor beta chains were all read from a single sample in a study of cytomegalovirus exposure and HLA in healthy donors. Clones were read by immunoSEQ multiplex PCR, and TCRdb kept only the in-frame ones, dropping some. Of about 120,000 clones in the sample, more than 75% were seen once. The sequenced material came from PBMCs. The receptors come from a woman in her twenties or thirties in good health and CMV-seronegative.

This chain joins TRBV30 and TRBJ2-3; weak D call: TRBD2 (5 bases). CDR1 and CDR2 (germline): GTSNPN, SVGIG (reference sequence). V lost 2 bases, J lost 4 bases, and 10 bases lay in between. The CDR3 covers 13 residues. CDR3: CAWSLEAPDTQYF. In DNA form, the CDR3 reads TGTGCCTGGAGTTTGGAGGCCCCAGATACGCAGTATTTT.

The V call is TRBV10-3, the J call TRBJ1-2; 10 positions match TRBD1. Losses at the gene ends were 6 bases for V and 2 bases for J; bases not matched to a gene: 9. CDR1 and CDR2 (germline): ENHRY, SYGVKD. The CDR3 contains 16 residues. The chain's CDR3 is CAIRRDRGGGNYGYTF. The CDR3 region has the DNA TGTGCCATCAGGAGGGACAGGGGCGGCGGAAACTATGGCTACACCTTC.

The V gene is TRBV29-1, the J gene TRBJ2-1; TRBD2 matches at 14 bases. V shed 6 bases, J shed 8 bases, and the junction held 12 bases outside the gene matches. The CDR3 extends over 16 amino acids. Germline assignment: CDR1 SQVTM and CDR2 ANQGSEA. DNA of the CDR3: TGCAGCGTGCAAGGGGCGACTAGCGGGGGGGTATATGAGCAGTTCTTC. Protein sequence: CSVQGATSGGVYEQFF.

This clone was detected a few times. V usage is TRBV19 and J usage is TRBJ1-6, with 7 bases fitting TRBD1. This CDR3 spans 14 amino acids. J was trimmed by 9 bases and V by 4 bases; bases with no gene match: 6. Germline-derived CDR1 and CDR2 are LNHDA and SQIVND (reference sequence). Here the CDR3 reads CASSNTGEASPLHF. The CDR3 region has the DNA TGTGCCAGTAGTAACACAGGGGAGGCTTCACCCCTCCACTTT.

The chain has TRBV6-1 and TRBJ2-2; TRBD2 is a possible D gene (6 bases). V lost 4 bases to trimming and J lost 4 bases, with 16 bases between them. CDR3 size: 16 residues. CDR1 MNHNS and CDR2 SASEGT come from the germline V gene. The CDR3: CASSGLGVEGTGELFF. The CDR3 DNA sequence: TGTGCCAGCAGTGGTTTGGGGGTGGAGGGCACCGGGGAGCTGTTTTTT.